The 15 T cell receptor beta chains listed next were all sequenced from one sample in a study of T cell responses to AZD1222 COVID-19 vaccine. Clones were sequenced by immunoSEQ multiplex PCR, and TCRdb holds only the in-frame ones, with some missing. The sample comprises 150,000 to 160,000 clones, roughly nine tenths of which are singletons, and 1.8% rests with the top ten. The sample consisted of peripheral blood, taken on day 0 of AZD1222 vaccination. The receptor source for this set is an adult in good health.

This clone was observed a single time. This chain connects TRBV14 to TRBJ2-5; no clear D gene. This CDR3 region has 15 residues. Per the germline V gene, CDR1 is SGHDN and CDR2 is FVKESK. V shed 4 bases and J shed 7 bases, with 19 bases lying between them. The CDR3 coding sequence is TGTGCCAGCAGCCCCCGGGCCCCGACCTTTGGGACCCAGTACTTC. The encoded protein is CASSPRAPTFGTQYF. Full variable domain (outside the CDR3, taken from reference TRBV14 and TRBJ2-5): EAGVTQFPSHSVIEKGQTVTLRCDPISGHDNLYWYRRVMGKEIKFLLHFVKESKQDESGMPNNRFLAERTGGTYSTLKVQPAELEDSGVYFCASSPRAPTFGTQYFGPGTRLLVL.

The chain combines TRBV19 with TRBJ1-5; D not certain. CDR3 length equals 13 residues. V dropped 3 bases and J dropped 5 bases, with 8 bases sitting between them. Per the germline V gene, CDR1 is LNHDA and CDR2 is SQIVND (reference sequence). Here the CDR3 DNA reads TGTGCCAGTAGTATTCGGAGGCATCAGCCCCAGCATTTT. Amino acid sequence: CASSIRRHQPQHF.

This sequence joins TRBV6-6 and TRBJ2-1; TRBD2 is a possible D gene (5 bases). The CDR3 is 16 amino acids. CDR1 is MNHNY, CDR2 SVGAGI, per germline (reference sequence). Trimming removed 0 bases from V and 5 bases from J, with 14 bases in between. In DNA form, the CDR3 reads TGTGCCAGCAGTTACTCGATGGTAATCGGGAACAATGAGCAGTTCTTC. Its protein product is CASSYSMVIGNNEQFF.

The chain carries TRBV10-2 and TRBJ1-5; no clear D gene. The CDR3 has 16 residues. In germline, CDR1 is WSHSY, CDR2 SAAADI. The germline V and J ends were trimmed by 3 bases and 0 bases, with 12 bases remaining between them. CDR3: CASSDLVGLSNQPQHF. CDR3 DNA: TGCGCCAGCAGTGATTTGGTGGGTCTTAGCAATCAGCCCCAGCATTTT.

Of note for this clone: One end of the junction varies from germline; a read error may be responsible. The chain uses TRBV11-3 and TRBJ2-7; TRBD1 matches at 9 bases. Germline V gives CDR1 SGHNT, CDR2 YENEEA. This CDR3 has 18 residues. CDR3 nucleotide sequence: TGTGCCAGCAGCCTAGAAGCTGCGGACAGGGGTCCCACCCACGAGCAGTACTTC. Translating it yields CASSLEAADRGPTHEQYF.

The count of this clone is one. This chain uses TRBV2 with TRBJ1-2; no firm D call. The germline V gene encodes CDR1 SNHLY and CDR2 FYNNEI. V was cut by 2 bases and J by 2 bases, with 6 bases left in between. The CDR3 totals 13 residues. CDR3 DNA: TGTGCCAGCAGTGAAACGGAAAACTATGGCTACACCTTC. Amino acid sequence: CASSETENYGYTF.

In its sample, this clone was seen a few times. The chain recombines TRBV5-1 with TRBJ1-1, with D possibly being TRBD1 (5 bases). CDR3 length: 15 amino acids. Trimming shortened V by 3 bases and J by 1 base, and 13 bases separated the two germline ends. Germline-derived CDR1 and CDR2 are SGHRS and YFSETQ. This CDR3 is CASSSMGPPNTEAFF. Here the CDR3 DNA reads TGCGCCAGCAGCTCAATGGGACCGCCGAACACTGAAGCTTTCTTT.

The chain has TRBV6-5 and TRBJ2-7; 8 bases fit TRBD1. V was pared by 5 bases and J by 6 bases, with 6 bases of the junction left unmatched. This CDR3 has 13 amino acids. CDR1 and CDR2 from the germline V gene are MNHEY and SVGAGI. The CDR3 sequence is CASSNGQGLEQYF. CDR3 coding DNA: TGTGCCAGCAGTAACGGACAGGGCCTCGAGCAGTACTTC.

Points on this clone: The same CDR3 also results from other DNA sequences found in this sample. V usage is TRBV18 and J usage is TRBJ2-5; D call uncertain. Trimming pared 3 bases from V and 1 base from J, leaving 0 bases between. CDR3 size: 11 residues. CDR1 is KGHSH and CDR2 is LQKENI in the germline V gene. CDR3: CASSPQETQYF. In DNA form, the CDR3 reads TGTGCCAGCTCACCCCAAGAGACCCAGTACTTC.

The V gene is TRBV18, the J gene TRBJ1-1; unclear D gene. CDR3 length: 12 amino acids. Germline loops: CDR1 KGHSH, CDR2 LQKENI. V was shortened by 3 bases and J by 8 bases, with 10 bases between the two germline ends. The CDR3 loop reads CASSPGGREAFF. DNA for the CDR3: TGTGCCAGCTCACCCGGCGGGAGAGAAGCTTTCTTT.

This clone was counted a single time. This chain uses TRBV7-8 with TRBJ2-3, with D tentatively TRBD2 (5 bases). Germline V gene data show CDR1 as SGHVS and CDR2 as FQNEAQ. This CDR3 has 15 amino acids. The V end lost 1 base, the J end lost 1 base, and 9 bases lay between the germline ends. The CDR3 reads CASSLVRVGTDTQYF. For the CDR3, the DNA is TGTGCCAGCAGCTTAGTGCGGGTGGGCACAGATACGCAGTATTTT.

The rearrangement links TRBV6-5 to TRBJ2-5, with unresolved D. Trimming took off 0 bases at V and 3 bases at J, with 8 bases between the two ends. Germline lookup yields CDR1 MNHEY and CDR2 SVGAGI. There are 14 residues in the CDR3. CDR3 bases: TGTGCCAGCAGTTACTCGGCTAGAGAAGAGACCCAGTACTTC. Its translation is CASSYSAREETQYF.

The chain uses TRBV9 and TRBJ2-5, with 8 bases matching TRBD1. The CDR3 loop spans 13 amino acids. Losses at the gene ends were 3 bases for V and 2 bases for J; bases not matched to a gene: 0. Germline V gene data show CDR1 as SGDLS and CDR2 as YYNGEE. Written as DNA, the CDR3 is TGTGCCAGCAGCGGGGACAGGCAAGAGACCCAGTACTTC. Translating gives CASSGDRQETQYF.

The J gene is TRBJ1-1, the V gene TRBV4-3, with TRBD1 matching 7 bases. The V gene's germline CDR1 is LGHNA and CDR2 YSLEER. This CDR3 spans 15 amino acids. V gave up 2 bases and J gave up 11 bases; unmatched junction bases: 14. The CDR3 region has the DNA TGCGCCAGCAGCCAAACGGGACAGATACGTCCTAGGGCTTTCTTT. It translates to CASSQTGQIRPRAFF.

The rearrangement uses TRBV10-3 and TRBJ1-1; 9 bases agree with TRBD1. After removal of 11 bases from V and 1 base from J, the junction contained 5 bases not matched to a gene. Germline V gene sequence: CDR1 ENHRY, CDR2 SYGVKD. The CDR3 loop spans 13 amino acids. CDR3 sequence reads: CAAGQGANTEAFF. CDR3 sequence (DNA): TGTGCCGCGGGACAGGGCGCGAACACTGAAGCTTTCTTT.